This T cell receptor beta chain was sequenced in a study of blood T cells in healthy people across ages (dated by TCRdb to the mid-2010s). In the study overall: Template switching captured roughly one uniquely barcoded TCR beta cDNA molecule per two T cells in model experiments. For two donors (one aged 18 to 30 and one aged 80 or older), the study analyzed two additional independent replicas of 1 million unique cDNA reads from the same blood draw. Donors of different ages were randomly distributed across sequencing lanes to avoid experimental bias. Four age groups were formed from the donors: young (average about 16 years), middle-aged (approximately 42), aged (about 68) and long-lived (about 75). To track age-related changes in TCR beta repertoire diversity, the study relied on deep sequencing normalized with unique cDNA molecular identifiers. The full study reports these points: Bulk unsorted PBMC profiling prevented conclusive comparison of naive and antigen-experienced compartments. The percentage of naive T cells measured by flow cytometry correlated strongly with observed TCR beta diversity. As age increased, observed TCR beta diversity per million T cells dropped in a roughly linear way, and a significant reduction was already evident by age about 40. Donor CMV infection status was unknown, potentially confounding age-related changes in expanded clonotypes. Estimates of total diversity from one million sequenced T cells were regarded as lower bounds and underestimates. Compared with the aged group, the long-lived group had more naive CD4+ T cells, fewer expanded clones and increased TCR diversity, suggesting age selection.

As for this clonotype: It lacks a known antigen. No much larger clone is present one base from it, and per-base qualities are unavailable.

The library was made by 5' RACE. A second PCR of roughly 7 to 12 cycles was run with a J-beta primer mix and a sample-barcoded 5' primer. A unique molecular identifier was introduced onto each TCR beta cDNA molecule by a template-switch 5' adaptor carrying 12 random nucleotides. Each sample yielded at least 3 million CDR3-containing paired-end reads. The Mint cDNA synthesis kit, primed by a TRBC-specific oligonucleotide, was used to synthesize first-strand cDNA from all RNA. Following uracil-DNA glycosylase treatment, a first 18-cycle PCR with universal primers M1SS and BC2_uni_R was performed on all cDNA. On the study's bioinformatics: For normalization, 1 million high-quality reads were randomly selected from each sample, with every read carrying a distinct molecular identifier. Instead of being binned into consensus sequences, reads with shared molecular identifiers were discarded. MiTCR, run with a Q25 quality threshold and the strictest error-elimination algorithm, handled CDR3 identification, clonotype clustering and error correction. A nonparametric unseen species model with Euler transformation was used to estimate a lower bound on total TCR beta diversity. The public reads were run again by TCRdb, first through fastp at Q25 and then through MiXCR, and only productive beta chains were kept. Rows with one shared CDR3 protein collapse into an entry with the most common genes and DNA. The V and J calls here are based on TCRdb, not the publication. Here the sample has approximately 1,700,000 distinct CDR3 sequences; approximately 40% occur a single time. The ten biggest clones cover around 23% of the sample.

Systemically healthy Caucasian individuals from Russia, roughly 40 in total and aged about 6 to 100 years, were included as donors. Ten milliliters of peripheral blood were drawn from each donor into EDTA-treated Vacutainer tubes. PBMCs were isolated by Ficoll-Paque density-gradient centrifugation, with at least 6.5 million obtained per sample. Trizol reagent was used to extract total RNA from PBMCs, with at least 6 micrograms per sample. For every donor, an aliquot of PBMCs went through flow cytometry to measure the percentages of naive CD45RAhigh/CD27high T cells. Including the terminal cysteine and phenylalanine, the CDR3 comprises 14 residues. Only CDR3 DNA remains: 42 bases, in frame from the first base. V is pared back by 3 bases and J by 2 bases, with 12 bases lying between the germline termini. CDR1 is given as DFQATT and CDR2 as SNEGSKA, both from the germline V gene (reference sequence).

The chain is encoded by TRBV20-1 joined to TRBJ2-3; 5 matching bases give a weak D call of TRBD1. The receptor was derived from a human donor in good health. Sequenced material: blood. The CDR3 reads CSASRRVNTDTQYF. The nucleotide sequence is given as TGCAGTGCTAGTCGCAGGGTGAACACAGATACGCAGTATTTT.